The 21 T cell receptor beta chains given below trace back to one sample, sequenced in a study of blood T cell repertoires in COVID-19. Generated by immunoSEQ multiplex PCR, the TCRdb table keeps only in-frame clones and is missing some. The table includes some 50,000 clones, 87% detected once. Sequenced input: peripheral blood. Every receptor here comes from a human donor in a cohort sampled during active COVID-19.

This chain connects TRBV5-6 to TRBJ2-1; 8 nucleotides align to TRBD2. Germline lookup yields CDR1 SGHDT and CDR2 YYEEEE. This CDR3 contains 16 residues. Losses at the gene ends were 4 bases for V and 5 bases for J; bases not matched to a gene: 11. The CDR3 DNA reads TGTGCCAGCAGCATCGCTAGCGGGCTCCCCCACAATGAGCAGTTCTTC. Translating it yields CASSIASGLPHNEQFF. Using reference TRBV5-6 and TRBJ2-1 for the parts outside the CDR3, the full variable domain is DAGVTQSPTHLIKTRGQQVTLRCSPKSGHDTVSWYQQALGQGPQFIFQYYEEEERQRGNFPDRFSGHQFPNYSSELNVNALLLGDSALYLCASSIASGLPHNEQFFGPGTRLTVL.

This chain uses TRBV7-9 with TRBJ1-1; the D is unclear. CDR1 and CDR2 from the germline V gene are SEHNR and FQNEAQ (reference sequence). The length of the CDR3 is 15 residues. V dropped 1 base and J dropped 4 bases, with 13 bases sitting between them. The CDR3 DNA reads TGTGCCAGCAGCTTAGTGCCGGGTAGGTCCACTGAAGCTTTCTTT. Translation: CASSLVPGRSTEAFF.

V and J are TRBV27 and TRBJ2-7, with no clear D. Trimming pared 0 bases from V and 6 bases from J, leaving 6 bases between. The CDR3 consists of 12 residues. CDR1 is MNHEY, CDR2 SMNVEV, per germline (reference sequence). The CDR3 loop reads CASSLSGREQYF. CDR3 nucleotide sequence: TGTGCCAGCAGTTTATCTGGGCGCGAGCAGTACTTC.

The chain combines TRBV27 with TRBJ1-1, with D maybe TRBD1 (6 bases). CDR3 size: 15 residues. Looked up from germline, CDR1 is MNHEY and CDR2 is SMNVEV (reference sequence). The V gene lost 6 bases and the J gene lost 0 bases, with 14 bases spanning the gap. The CDR3 sequence is CASRDRSLMNTEAFF. The CDR3 DNA reads as TGTGCCAGCAGGGACAGATCCCTCATGAACACTGAAGCTTTCTTT.

With respect to this clone: Distinct nucleotide sequences in the sample also encode this CDR3. The CDR3 spells CASSLAGAYEQYF. As DNA, the CDR3 is TGTGCCAGCAGCTTAGCAGGGGCCTACGAGCAGTACTTC. The chain uses TRBV11-2 and TRBJ2-7, with D possibly matching TRBD1 (6 bases). In germline, CDR1 is SGHAT, CDR2 FQNNGV. Trimming shortened V by 1 base and J by 2 bases, and 6 bases separated the two germline ends. This CDR3 has 13 amino acids.

The chain employs TRBV19 and TRBJ1-2, with D hard to call. Germline V gene lookup returns CDR1 LNHDA and CDR2 SQIVND (reference sequence). The CDR3 has 13 residues. Between the trimmed V and J ends, which lost 2 bases and 3 bases, there was a span of 7 bases. In DNA, the CDR3 is TGTGCCAGTAGTATACGGGAACACTATGGCTACACCTTC. It encodes CASSIREHYGYTF. Variable domain in full (rest from reference TRBV19 and TRBJ1-2): DGGITQSPKYLFRKEGQNVTLSCEQNLNHDAMYWYRQDPGQGLRLIYYSQIVNDFQKGDIAEGYSVSREKKESFPLTVTSAQKNPTAFYLCASSIREHYGYTFGSGTRLTVV.

This chain connects TRBV7-2 to TRBJ1-3, with D hard to call. Per germline, CDR1 SGHTA and CDR2 FQGNSA. There are 15 residues in the CDR3. The V gene lost 1 base and the J gene lost 0 bases, with 7 bases spanning the gap. CDR3 nucleotide sequence: TGTGCCAGCAGCTTAGACGCGTTCTCTGGAAACACCATATATTTT. Encoded protein: CASSLDAFSGNTIYF.

V and J are TRBV28 and TRBJ2-1, with 8 bases identical to TRBD2. CDR1 MDHEN and CDR2 SYDVKM come from the germline V gene. V lost 8 bases to trimming and J lost 9 bases; unmatched junction nucleotides: 12. The CDR3 contains 14 residues. The CDR3 here is CASYLAGPVGEQFF. The CDR3 DNA follows: TGTGCCAGCTACCTAGCGGGTCCCGTTGGTGAGCAGTTCTTC.

The chain is built from TRBV18 and TRBJ1-5; 9 bases fit TRBD1. The CDR3 consists of 15 residues. CDR1 is KGHSH, CDR2 LQKENI, per germline. Trimming cost V 3 bases and J 7 bases; bases outside gene matches: 7. CDR3 sequence: CASSPSGQGGQPQHF. The CDR3 DNA sequence: TGTGCCAGCTCACCGTCGGGACAGGGAGGACAGCCCCAGCATTTT.

The rearrangement joins TRBV3-1 (or the pseudogene TRBV3-2) to TRBJ2-2; 9 nucleotides align to TRBD2. The J segment lost 4 bases and the V segment lost 3 bases, leaving 6 bases of the junction unmatched. Germline CDR1 and CDR2: LGHDT and YNNKEL (reference sequence). This CDR3 comprises 16 residues. CDR3 region: CASSHRAGGLTGELFF. The CDR3 coding sequence is TGTGCCAGCAGCCACCGGGCGGGAGGGCTCACCGGGGAGCTGTTTTTT.

The J gene is TRBJ2-7, the V gene TRBV6-5, with D uncertain. Deletions cut 3 bases from V and 1 base from J, with 10 bases between. The CDR3 is made up of 14 amino acids. The germline gives CDR1 MNHEY, CDR2 SVGAGI. The CDR3 sequence is CASSYRSRSYEQYF. The CDR3 region has the DNA TGTGCCAGCAGTTATCGCTCTAGGTCCTACGAGCAGTACTTC.

V is TRBV19 and J is TRBJ1-5; D not resolved. The V end was cut by 7 bases, the J end by 6 bases, with 16 bases between. The CDR3 extends over 14 amino acids. The germline CDR1 and CDR2 sequences are LNHDA and SQIVND (reference sequence). The CDR3 sequence is CASTPSPSVQPQHF. The CDR3 coding sequence is TGTGCCAGTACCCCGTCCCCTTCGGTTCAGCCCCAGCATTTT.

The CDR3 region has the DNA TGTGCCAGCAGCCAAGGTCAAGGGGGCTACGAGCAGTACTTC. The encoded protein is CASSQGQGGYEQYF. The V and J genes are TRBV3-1 (or the pseudogene TRBV3-2) and TRBJ2-7; possible D gene TRBD1, 6 bases. The length of the CDR3 is 14 residues. Per the germline V gene, CDR1 is LGHDT and CDR2 is YNNKEL (reference sequence). The V gene lost 1 base and the J gene lost 3 bases, with 10 bases spanning the gap.

The V gene is TRBV7-2, the J gene TRBJ1-5; D possibly corresponds to TRBD1 (5 bases). This CDR3 region has 13 residues. Trimming shortened V by 5 bases and J by 3 bases, and 8 bases separated the two germline ends. The germline V gene encodes CDR1 SGHTA and CDR2 FQGNSA. The CDR3 loop is CASSLRDNQPQHF. For the CDR3, the DNA is TGTGCCAGCAGCCTCAGGGACAATCAGCCCCAGCATTTT.

The chain recombines TRBV24-1 with TRBJ2-1, with 9 nucleotides matching TRBD1. The ends lost 3 bases at V and 2 bases at J; junction bases unmatched: 4. The CDR3 covers 16 residues. Germline V gives CDR1 KGHDR, CDR2 SFDVKD. CDR3 loop: CATSDRQGGTYNEQFF. The CDR3 region has the DNA TGTGCCACCAGTGATCGACAGGGGGGGACCTACAATGAGCAGTTCTTC.

The genes are TRBV11-3 and TRBJ2-7; D is perhaps TRBD1 (6 bases). The CDR3 is 16 residues long. With 1 base removed from V and 2 bases from J, the gap between germline ends came to 15 bases. Germline CDR1 and CDR2: SGHNT and YENEEA. CDR3 sequence (DNA): TGTGCCAGCAGCTTAGCGGGACACCTCTCAGCCTACGAGCAGTACTTC. Amino acids: CASSLAGHLSAYEQYF.

The chain couples TRBV5-4 to TRBJ2-2; 7 positions match TRBD1. The V gene's germline CDR1 is SGHNT and CDR2 YYREEE (reference sequence). The CDR3 sequence is 16 residues long. V trimming: 2 bases; J trimming: 1 base; junction bases outside the gene matches: 5. DNA of the CDR3: TGTGCCAGCAGCTTAATCGGGACAGAGAACACCGGGGAGCTGTTTTTT. It translates to CASSLIGTENTGELFF.

V and J are TRBV11-2 and TRBJ2-3; D is uncertain. This CDR3 has 12 residues. Germline V gene lookup returns CDR1 SGHAT and CDR2 FQNNGV. Trimming pared 5 bases from V and 3 bases from J, leaving 6 bases between. CDR3 in amino acids: CASSLMTDTQYF. The CDR3 DNA is TGTGCCAGCAGCCTTATGACAGATACGCAGTATTTT.

The genes are TRBV10-1 and TRBJ2-5; a weak D match, TRBD2 (5 bases). V was trimmed by 6 bases and J by 0 bases, leaving 11 bases between them. Germline V gene sequence: CDR1 WNHNN, CDR2 SYGVQD (reference sequence). CDR3 size: 14 residues. The CDR3 region is CASSPDYNQETQYF. The CDR3 DNA reads TGCGCCAGCAGCCCAGACTATAACCAAGAGACCCAGTACTTC.

V gene TRBV21-1 combines with J gene TRBJ1-2. TRBV21-1 is reported as a pseudogene. There are 15 residues in the CDR3. CDR3 sequence reads: CASSKIREANYGYTF. The CDR3 bases are TGTGCCAGCAGCAAAATACGGGAAGCTAACTATGGCTACACCTTC.

The rearrangement joins TRBV18 to TRBJ2-7; D not certain. In germline, CDR1 is KGHSH, CDR2 LQKENI. CDR3 length: 11 amino acids. Trimming removed 5 bases at V and 3 bases at J, with 5 bases between. The CDR3 bases are TGTGCCAGCTCATCAGACTACGAGCAGTACTTC. It translates to CASSSDYEQYF.